Listed below are T cell receptor beta chains from one sample, sequenced in a study of a mutant IDH1 vaccine in newly diagnosed glioma. Clones were sequenced by immunoSEQ multiplex PCR, and TCRdb holds only the in-frame ones, with some missing. The sample has around 65,000 clones; 80% are singletons. No antigen is known for these receptors. Sequencing was performed on PBMCs, taken from a glioma patient whose treatment included an IDH1 peptide vaccine. The receptor set was obtained from a man in his forties or fifties with glioma. The CDR3 runs from the conserved cysteine through the conserved F or W. A D gene is named only where the DNA matches it firmly. Clone size is given for some rows only: seen once, a few or many times, or a class if the clone is expanded.

V gene	D gene	J gene	clone size	CDR3 DNA	CDR3 protein
TRBV5-1	-	TRBJ1-2	-	TGCGCCAGCAGCCAAGGAGGGGGCTACACCTTC	CASSQGGGYTF
TRBV19	TRBD1	TRBJ1-2	few	TGTGCCAGTAATAAGCCGGGACAGGGGATCAATGGCTACACCTTC	CASNKPGQGINGYTF
TRBV5-1	-	TRBJ1-4	-	TGCGCCAGCAGCTTGCAAAGCCCTGATGAAAAACTGTTTTTT	CASSLQSPDEKLFF
TRBV7-9	-	TRBJ2-1	-	TGTGCCAGCAGCTCGACAGCATACAATGAGCAGTTCTTC	CASSSTAYNEQFF
TRBV11-1	-	TRBJ1-2	-	TGTGCCAGCAGCGATGCGTCCTATGGCTACACCTTC	CASSDASYGYTF
TRBV30	-	TRBJ1-1	-	TGTGCCTGGAGTTTGGTAGGGGCCAGGGCTTTCTTT	CAWSLVGARAFF
TRBV2	-	TRBJ2-7	-	TGTGCCAGCACCCAATGGCCCTACGAGCAGTACTTC	CASTQWPYEQYF
TRBV28	-	TRBJ1-2	-	TGTGCCAGCAGTTTAGGGGGGCTTTATGGCTACACCTTC	CASSLGGLYGYTF
TRBV6-5	-	TRBJ2-4	-	TGTGCCAGCAGTTACTCGGGTGCCAAAAACATTCAGTACTTC	CASSYSGAKNIQYF
TRBV9	-	TRBJ2-7	-	TGTGCCAGCAGCACCGGGGCCCAGAGCTCCTACGAGCAGTACTTC	CASSTGAQSSYEQYF
TRBV5-1	TRBD1	TRBJ1-1	few	TGCGCCAGCAGCGACCGGGACAGGGGGAACACTGAAGCTTTCTTT	CASSDRDRGNTEAFF
TRBV7-9	TRBD1	TRBJ1-2	-	TGTGCCAGCAGCTTAGATTGGGCAGGGGGCGGCTACACCTTC	CASSLDWAGGGYTF
TRBV6-5	-	TRBJ1-2	-	TGTGCCAGCAGCCGGGGGGACTCTGGCTACACCTTC	CASSRGDSGYTF
TRBV4-1	-	TRBJ2-7	-	TGCGCCAGCAGCTCAGCGGGTGTTACCTACGAGCAGTACTTC	CASSSAGVTYEQYF
TRBV6-5	-	TRBJ2-2	-	TGTGCCAGCAGTTACTCAGGGGCGAACACCGGGGAGCTGTTTTTT	CASSYSGANTGELFF
TRBV5-1	-	TRBJ2-7	once	TGCGCCAGCAGCTTGGAAGGGGATAGCTACGAGCAGTACTTC	CASSLEGDSYEQYF
TRBV4-3	-	TRBJ1-3	-	TGCGCCAGCAGCCAAGGGCCAGTTGGGGGTGGAAACACCATATATTTT	CASSQGPVGGGNTIYF
TRBV2	-	TRBJ1-5	once	TGTGCCAGCTGGACTGGGGGCCGCAATCAGCCCCAGCATTTT	CASWTGGRNQPQHF
TRBV4-1	-	TRBJ1-1	-	TGCGCCAGCAGCCAGGACCAACGGGGGAACACTGAAGCTTTCTTT	CASSQDQRGNTEAFF
TRBV7-7	TRBD2	TRBJ2-7	-	TGTGCTAGCAGCCCCGGGACTGCGGGAGGGGAGCAGTACTTC	CASSPGTAGGEQYF
TRBV5-5	-	TRBJ1-1	-	TGTGCCAGCAGCTACGGGGCGGACAACACTGAAGCTTTCTTT	CASSYGADNTEAFF
TRBV29-1	-	TRBJ2-2	-	TGCAGCGTTGGCCCGGGGTCCGGGGAGCTGTTTTTT	CSVGPGSGELFF
TRBV7-2	-	TRBJ1-2	-	TGTGCCAGCAGCTCTATTAAGGGCTATGGCTACACCTTC	CASSSIKGYGYTF
TRBV27	-	TRBJ2-1	-	TGTGCCAGCAAGGGGGAGGGGTACAATGAGCAGTTCTTC	CASKGEGYNEQFF
TRBV6-5	-	TRBJ1-2	-	TGTGCCAGCAGTTACAGGACCCTAGGGGGCTACACCTTC	CASSYRTLGGYTF
TRBV5-8	-	TRBJ1-5	-	TGTGCCAGCAGCTCTCAGGGTTTTCAGCCCCAGCATTTT	CASSSQGFQPQHF
TRBV19	TRBD1	TRBJ1-4	few	TGTGCCAGTAGGAAGACAGGGAATGAAAAACTGTTTTTT	CASRKTGNEKLFF
TRBV27	TRBD2	TRBJ2-7	-	TGTGCCACAAGGAGCGGGATTCCGGACGAGCAGTACTTC	CATRSGIPDEQYF
TRBV4-1	-	TRBJ2-2	-	TGCGCCAGCAGCCAACGGGACCTGGCGGACGGGGAGCTGTTTTTT	CASSQRDLADGELFF
TRBV6-6	-	TRBJ2-7	few	TGTGCCAGCAAACTCTCTCTTTCGAGCTCCTACGAGCAGTACTTC	CASKLSLSSSYEQYF
TRBV5-6	TRBD1	TRBJ2-7	-	TGTGCCAGCAGCTGGGACAGGGGGCTGAGCGAGCAGTACTTC	CASSWDRGLSEQYF
TRBV19	-	TRBJ1-2	-	TGTGCCAGTACCATCGGATGGAGAGATTCGAACTATGGCTACACCTTC	CASTIGWRDSNYGYTF
TRBV9	-	TRBJ2-3	-	TGTGCCAGCAGCGTTGGGGGCGTAGGCACAGATACGCAGTATTTT	CASSVGGVGTDTQYF
TRBV19	-	TRBJ2-7	-	TGTGCCAGTGGATCTGCCCCCTACGAGCAGTACTTC	CASGSAPYEQYF
TRBV30	-	TRBJ1-3	-	TGTGCCTGGAGTAAAGGAGGGGCGGGCACCATATATTTT	CAWSKGGAGTIYF
TRBV28	TRBD1	TRBJ1-2	-	TGTGCCAGCAGACCCTGGAGGGGACAGGACTTCTATGGCTACACCTTC	CASRPWRGQDFYGYTF
TRBV6-1	-	TRBJ2-1	-	TGTGCCAGCGGCAGTTACAATGAGCAGTTCTTC	CASGSYNEQFF
TRBV7-2	TRBD2	TRBJ2-7	-	TGTGCCAGCAGCCACGGGGGGAGCTCCTACGAGCAGTACTTC	CASSHGGSSYEQYF
TRBV6-5	-	TRBJ2-5	once	TGTGCCAGCAGTTACTCCCCGGGACTCCTAAGAGAGACCCAGTACTTC	CASSYSPGLLRETQYF
TRBV28	-	TRBJ1-2	-	TGTGCCAGCAGTACAGCGGGATCTAACTATGGCTACACCTTC	CASSTAGSNYGYTF